The clone carrying this T cell receptor (beta chain) was picked up a small number of times. What it binds is not known. These data originate in a study of glioma-infiltrating T cells. Study conclusions and caveats: Non-neoplastic patients had below-expected tissue-blood divergence, while all gliomas exceeded expectation. Very few CDR3 sequences were shared between tissue and blood.

The CDR3 totals 14 residues. CDR1 MNHNS and CDR2 SASEGT come from the germline V gene. V lost 7 bases to trimming and J lost 4 bases; unmatched junction nucleotides: 6. The iRepertoire nested amplicon-rescue multiplex PCR amplified TCR alpha and beta CDR3s from RNA. For one-step reverse transcription and amplification, roughly 100-400 ng of tissue mRNA or PBMC total RNA was used. Via MiXCR, TCRdb re-called the multiplex PCR reads, giving one row per CDR3 protein. Here the sample spans roughly 1,500 distinct CDR3 sequences, around 83% being singletons. This sequence joins TRBV6-1 and TRBJ2-1; 8 bases map to TRBD2. The specimen sequenced was glioma tissue, nonneoplastic brain tissue, or PBMCs (not recorded which). This clonotype was sampled from a human donor with low-grade glioma or glioblastoma, undergoing nonglioma brain surgery, or in good health (not recorded which). Some clones in this sample may be carry-over from other donors' samples. This CDR3 reads CASKMSGSYNEQFF. Here the CDR3 DNA reads TGTGCCAGCAAAATGAGCGGGAGTTACAATGAGCAGTTCTTC.